The 32 T cell receptor beta chains below come from one sample, sequenced in a study of T cell repertoires in cytomegalovirus infection. TCRdb re-analysed the reads in MiXCR, keeping a single row per CDR3 protein. The sample includes some 600,000 distinct CDR3 sequences, approximately 25% of them seen just once. Material for sequencing was CD8+ T cells from PBMCs. The receptors stem from a human donor in good health (CMV status not recorded). Some clones in this sample may be carry-over from other donors' samples.

The CDR3 spells CASSYVGSGETQYF. CDR3 sequence (DNA): TGTGCCAGCAGTTACGTGGGTTCCGGGGAGACCCAGTACTTC. The chain recombines TRBV6-5 with TRBJ2-5; D uncertain. CDR1 is MNHEY and CDR2 is SVGAGI in the germline V gene. The CDR3 is made up of 14 amino acids. The V end was cut by 2 bases, the J end by 5 bases, with 12 bases between.

This clonotype was observed at least ten times. The V gene is TRBV2, the J gene TRBJ2-3, with D perhaps assigned TRBD1 or TRBD2 (5 bases each). The germline gives CDR1 SNHLY, CDR2 FYNNEI. Trimming removed 5 bases from V and 0 bases from J, with 6 bases in between. The CDR3 has 13 amino acids. Here the CDR3 reads CASSWDSTDTQYF. The CDR3 DNA reads TGTGCCAGCAGTTGGGACAGCACAGATACGCAGTATTTT.

This clonotype was seen at least ten times. This chain joins TRBV7-2 and TRBJ2-1; 10 bases agree with TRBD2. Germline V gene lookup returns CDR1 SGHTA and CDR2 FQGNSA. This CDR3 has 16 residues. V lost 1 base, J lost 4 bases, and 4 bases stayed unmatched. The CDR3 DNA is TGTGCCAGCAGCTTAGAACCAGCGGGGGGGTACAATGAGCAGTTCTTC. This sequence encodes CASSLEPAGGYNEQFF.

This clonotype was detected a few times. The chain couples TRBV11-2 to TRBJ2-7; tentatively, D is TRBD2 (5 bases). The CDR3 has 15 amino acids. Germline V gene lookup returns CDR1 SGHAT and CDR2 FQNNGV. Trimming took 8 bases from V and 1 from J, leaving 18 bases between them. CDR3 sequence: CASSPAGIRSYEQYV. DNA of the CDR3: TGTGCCAGCTCTCCGGCGGGCATAAGGTCCTACGAGCAGTACGTC.

This chain connects TRBV28 to TRBJ1-4; D not certain. Germline assignment: CDR1 MDHEN and CDR2 SYDVKM. The ends were cut back, 4 bases at V and 10 bases at J, with 22 bases in the middle. This CDR3 region has 16 residues. The DNA of the CDR3 is TGTGCCAGCAGTTCCCTCCGAGATCGGTTCCTAGGAAAACTGTTTTTT. Its translation is CASSSLRDRFLGKLFF. The complete variable domain, with remaining parts taken from reference TRBV28 and TRBJ1-4, reads DVKVTQSSRYLVKRTGEKVFLECVQDMDHENMFWYRQDPGLGLRLIYFSYDVKMKEKGDIPEGYSVSREKKERFSLILESASTNQTSMYLCASSSLRDRFLGKLFFGSGTQLSVL.

Comments on this clonotype: A much larger clone differs by one base, so this may be a read error. J is TRBJ1-1 and V is TRBV28; the D is unclear. Between the trimmed V and J ends, which lost 7 bases and 3 bases, there was a span of 6 bases. Per the germline V gene, CDR1 is MDHEN and CDR2 is SYDVKM. The CDR3 extends over 11 amino acids. The CDR3 DNA follows: TGTGCCAGCAAAAAGGACACTGAAGCTTTCTTT. Translation gives CASKKDTEAFF.

The chain links TRBV5-4 to TRBJ2-1; D unresolved. Trimming pared 3 bases from V and 6 bases from J, leaving 13 bases between. The germline V gene has CDR1 SGHNT and CDR2 YYREEE (reference sequence). The CDR3 runs to 14 residues. The CDR3 DNA reads TGTGCCAGCAGCTCCGCCGAAACCGGCAATGAGCAGTTCTTC. Translating gives CASSSAETGNEQFF.

This clonotype was picked up many times. The genes are TRBV7-3 and TRBJ2-2, with a possible D match to TRBD2 (6 bases). Deletions cut 5 bases from V and 3 bases from J, with 7 bases between. There are 13 residues in the CDR3. Germline V gene data show CDR1 as SGHTA and CDR2 as FQGTGA. The CDR3 is CASSRRDTGELFF. The CDR3 DNA sequence: TGTGCCAGCAGCCGGAGGGACACCGGGGAGCTGTTTTTT.

This clonotype was seen repeatedly, ten times or more. The gene calls are TRBV6-2 or TRBV6-3 and TRBJ2-1; maybe TRBD2 (7 bases). Germline V gene sequence: CDR1 MNHEY, CDR2 SVGEGT. V was shortened by 9 bases and J by 0 bases, with 12 bases between the two germline ends. The CDR3 totals 14 residues. The CDR3 here is CASQGGASYNEQFF. CDR3 nucleotide sequence: TGTGCCAGTCAAGGGGGGGCCTCCTACAATGAGCAGTTCTTC.

This clonotype was counted at least ten times. The chain links TRBV7-9 to TRBJ1-1, with 7 nucleotides matching TRBD1. V was pared by 7 bases and J by 1 base, with 6 bases of the junction left unmatched. CDR1 SEHNR and CDR2 FQNEAQ come from the germline V gene (reference sequence). The CDR3 totals 14 residues. The CDR3 sequence is CASTGQTTNTEAFF. CDR3 nucleotide sequence: TGTGCCAGCACGGGACAGACGACGAACACTGAAGCTTTCTTT.

This rearrangement joins TRBV9 to TRBJ2-3; D possibly corresponds to TRBD2 (6 bases). Trimming shortened V by 0 bases and J by 1 base, and 12 bases separated the two germline ends. This CDR3 contains 16 residues. Germline V lookup: CDR1 SGDLS, CDR2 YYNGEE. CDR3 in amino acids: CASSVEGGGGTDTQYF. The CDR3 region has the DNA TGTGCCAGCAGCGTAGAAGGCGGAGGGGGCACAGATACGCAGTATTTT.

Details on this clonotype: A much larger clone differs by one base, so this may be a read error. The rearrangement joins TRBV9 to TRBJ1-2; D uncertain. The CDR3 sequence is 12 residues long. V was clipped by 2 bases and J by 4 bases, with 6 bases between them. Germline lookup yields CDR1 SGDLS and CDR2 YYNGEE. CDR3 region: CASSVGIYGYTF. The CDR3 DNA is TGTGCCAGCAGCGTCGGGATCTATGGCTACACCTTC. The variable domain in full, with the rest retrieved from reference TRBV9 and TRBJ1-2, is DSGVTQTPKHLITATGQRVTLRCSPRSGDLSVYWYQQSLDQGLQFLIQYYNGEERAKGNILERFSAQQFPDLHSELNLSSLELGDSALYFCASSVGIYGYTFGSGTRLTVV.

This clonotype was seen at least ten times. This chain connects TRBV7-3 to TRBJ2-3; D might be TRBD1 (6 bases). CDR1 and CDR2 from the germline V gene are SGHTA and FQGTGA. The length of the CDR3 is 15 residues. V was cut by 1 base and J by 4 bases, with 12 bases left in between. DNA for the CDR3: TGTGCCAGCAGCTTAAATCTGGGGGCAGCAGATACGCAGTATTTT. Translated: CASSLNLGAADTQYF.

This chain links TRBV5-5 with TRBJ2-1, with 7 bases matching TRBD1. V shed 3 bases and J 7 bases; nucleotides not matched to a gene: 10. CDR1 is SGHKS, CDR2 YYEKEE, per germline (reference sequence). CDR3 length: 15 residues. The chain's CDR3 is CASSYRGEGRNEQFF. In nucleotides, the CDR3 is TGTGCCAGCAGCTACAGGGGAGAGGGAAGGAATGAGCAGTTCTTC. The full variable domain, rest sourced from reference TRBV5-5 and TRBJ2-1, is DAGVTQSPTHLIKTRGQQVTLRCSPISGHKSVSWYQQVLGQGPQFIFQYYEKEERGRGNFPDRFSARQFPNYSSELNVNALLLGDSALYLCASSYRGEGRNEQFFGPGTRLTVL.

The V and J genes are TRBV20-1 and TRBJ2-7; TRBD1 aligns across 9 bases. The germline V gene encodes CDR1 DFQATT and CDR2 SNEGSKA (reference sequence). The junction had 4 bases not matched to a gene; V was cut back by 7 bases and J by 3 bases. The CDR3 totals 12 residues. CDR3 amino acids: CSVRTGVYEQYF. For the CDR3, the DNA is TGCAGTGTTAGGACAGGGGTCTACGAGCAGTACTTC.

This clonotype has a count of ten or more. The V call is TRBV4-1, the J call TRBJ1-5; tentatively, D is TRBD1 (5 bases). Germline V gene data show CDR1 as MGHRA and CDR2 as YSYEKL. V was cut by 1 base and J by 4 bases, with 17 bases left in between. The CDR3 has 17 amino acids. CDR3 sequence: CASSQGGVGLFNQPQHF. The CDR3 DNA is TGCGCCAGCAGCCAAGGGGGGGTAGGGTTGTTTAATCAGCCCCAGCATTTT.

The chain couples TRBV6-6 to TRBJ2-1, with D possibly TRBD1 on 5 matching bases. The germline V gene has CDR1 MNHNY and CDR2 SVGAGI (reference sequence). Trimming removed 4 bases from V and 8 bases from J, with 15 bases in between. CDR3 length: 14 amino acids. CDR3 loop: CASSSGKHNDEQFF. The DNA for the CDR3 is TGTGCCAGCAGTTCAGGGAAGCACAACGATGAGCAGTTCTTC.

This clonotype was seen ten or more times. This chain uses TRBV12-3 or TRBV12-4 with TRBJ1-5, with D hard to call. V was clipped by 7 bases and J by 4 bases, with 8 bases between them. The CDR3 runs to 12 residues. CDR3 in amino acids: CASNEGNQPQHF. The DNA of the CDR3 is TGTGCCAGCAACGAAGGGAATCAGCCCCAGCATTTT.

The chain carries TRBV18 and TRBJ2-1, with D hard to call. Germline V gene data show CDR1 as KGHSH and CDR2 as LQKENI. V shed 6 bases and J shed 1 base, with 13 bases lying between them. The length of the CDR3 is 15 residues. The CDR3 sequence: CASSSGDISYNEQFF. The CDR3 DNA reads TGTGCCAGCTCCTCGGGCGACATTTCCTACAATGAGCAGTTCTTC.

The CDR3 loop is CASSDAAGLQPQHF. The CDR3 coding sequence is TGTGCCAGCAGTGACGCTGCAGGGCTTCAGCCCCAGCATTTT. The gene calls are TRBV6-4 and TRBJ1-5; TRBD1 might be the D (5 bases). Trimming shortened V by 2 bases and J by 6 bases, and 11 bases separated the two germline ends. From germline, CDR1 is MRHNA and CDR2 SNTAGT. The CDR3 runs 14 residues.

In its sample, this clonotype was seen many times. This chain uses TRBV7-2 with TRBJ2-1; 13 bases align to TRBD2. From germline, CDR1 is SGHTA and CDR2 FQGNSA. V trimming: 5 bases; J trimming: 10 bases; junction bases outside the gene matches: 8. The CDR3 has 15 residues. The CDR3 DNA is TGTGCCAGCAGCGCAACTAGCGGGGGGGCCAGAGAGCAGTTCTTC. It encodes CASSATSGGAREQFF.

This clonotype was seen many times. J is TRBJ2-1 and V is TRBV7-9; the D is unclear. The germline gives CDR1 SEHNR, CDR2 FQNEAQ (reference sequence). This CDR3 is built from 14 residues. V was trimmed by 6 bases and J by 0 bases, leaving 9 bases between them. The CDR3 nucleotides read TGTGCCAGCAGTCCTTTAATCTCCTACAATGAGCAGTTCTTC. Its translation: CASSPLISYNEQFF.

V gene TRBV4-3 combines with J gene TRBJ1-1; D call uncertain. V gave up 1 base and J gave up 4 bases, with 16 bases separating them. The CDR3 has 16 residues. CDR1 is LGHNA and CDR2 is YSLEER in the germline V gene. The CDR3 protein is CASSQVTGPLGTEAFF. The CDR3 DNA sequence: TGCGCCAGCAGCCAAGTCACCGGACCCTTGGGCACTGAAGCTTTCTTT.

This clonotype was seen at least ten times. The chain couples TRBV20-1 to TRBJ2-7; a possible D gene is TRBD2 (5 bases). Germline values: CDR1 DFQATT, CDR2 SNEGSKA (reference sequence). The V and J ends lost 0 bases and 2 bases respectively, with 17 bases between them. The CDR3 length is 16 residues. Written as DNA, the CDR3 is TGCAGTGCTAGAGACCTAGGGAGTCTAACCGCCTACGAGCAGTACTTC. Translating gives CSARDLGSLTAYEQYF.

This clonotype has ten or more counts. V and J are TRBV4-3 and TRBJ2-1, with 11 nucleotides matching TRBD2. Germline trimming cut 0 bases from V and 4 bases from J; bases unmatched to any gene: 5. The CDR3 is 17 residues long. Germline CDR1 reads LGHNA; CDR2 reads YSLEER. In nucleotides, the CDR3 is TGCGCCAGCAGCCAAGATCCGCTAGCGGGGGGATACAATGAGCAGTTCTTC. Translated: CASSQDPLAGGYNEQFF.

This clonotype was counted many times. This chain links TRBV28 with TRBJ2-1, with 8 positions matching TRBD2. CDR1 is MDHEN, CDR2 SYDVKM, per germline. After removal of 2 bases from V and 8 bases from J, the junction contained 11 bases not matched to a gene. CDR3 length: 16 residues. CDR3 sequence: CASSLAPSGYIDEQFF. The CDR3 coding sequence is TGTGCCAGCAGTTTAGCGCCTAGCGGGTACATCGATGAGCAGTTCTTC.

This clonotype has at least ten counts. This chain joins TRBV5-1 and TRBJ1-1; tentatively, D is TRBD1 (6 bases). The length of the CDR3 is 15 residues. Germline V gene lookup returns CDR1 SGHRS and CDR2 YFSETQ. The V end lost 0 bases, the J end lost 3 bases, and 12 bases lay between the germline ends. This chain's CDR3 is CASSLDPGDYTEAFF. CDR3 in DNA: TGCGCCAGCAGCTTGGATCCAGGGGACTACACTGAAGCTTTCTTT.

The rearrangement joins TRBV7-9 to TRBJ1-5; the match to TRBD1 covers 9 bases. V was pared by 1 base and J by 2 bases, with 6 bases of the junction left unmatched. The germline CDR1 and CDR2 sequences are SEHNR and FQNEAQ (reference sequence). The CDR3 is 17 residues long. The CDR3 is CASSLGQGVVGNQPQHF. In DNA, the CDR3 is TGTGCCAGCAGCTTAGGACAGGGGGTGGTCGGCAATCAGCCCCAGCATTTT.

This clonotype was seen ten or more times. V is TRBV5-6 and J is TRBJ1-2; TRBD1 matches 12 bases. The J segment lost 2 bases and the V segment lost 5 bases, leaving 13 bases of the junction unmatched. The CDR3 length is 18 residues. Germline V lookup: CDR1 SGHDT, CDR2 YYEEEE. The CDR3 region is CASSPSRDRGLPNYGYTF. The CDR3 DNA follows: TGTGCCAGCAGTCCCAGCCGGGACAGGGGGCTTCCGAACTATGGCTACACCTTC.

The rearrangement links TRBV20-1 to TRBJ1-1; D not certain. This CDR3 spans 12 amino acids. Trimming took 0 bases from V and 8 from J, leaving 10 bases between them. Germline-derived CDR1 and CDR2 are DFQATT and SNEGSKA (reference sequence). CDR3 protein: CSARELGLEAFF. The CDR3 DNA sequence: TGCAGTGCTAGAGAGCTGGGATTGGAAGCTTTCTTT.

This clonotype has only a few counts. The chain is built from TRBV7-9 and TRBJ2-7; no firm D call. CDR1 and CDR2 from the germline V gene are SEHNR and FQNEAQ (reference sequence). The CDR3 contains 14 residues. Trimming removed 1 base at V and 2 bases at J, with 9 bases between. The DNA of the CDR3 is TGTGCCAGCAGCTTAGGCGCTGTCCCCTACGAGCAGTACTTC. Amino acid sequence: CASSLGAVPYEQYF.

This clonotype has at least ten counts. This chain links TRBV7-2 with TRBJ1-6, with D hard to call. The germline gives CDR1 SGHTA, CDR2 FQGNSA. Trimming shortened V by 4 bases and J by 4 bases, and 8 bases separated the two germline ends. This CDR3 is 14 amino acids long. For the CDR3, the DNA is TGTGCCAGCAGCTCCAGAGTATATAATTCACCCCTCCACTTT. It specifies CASSSRVYNSPLHF.